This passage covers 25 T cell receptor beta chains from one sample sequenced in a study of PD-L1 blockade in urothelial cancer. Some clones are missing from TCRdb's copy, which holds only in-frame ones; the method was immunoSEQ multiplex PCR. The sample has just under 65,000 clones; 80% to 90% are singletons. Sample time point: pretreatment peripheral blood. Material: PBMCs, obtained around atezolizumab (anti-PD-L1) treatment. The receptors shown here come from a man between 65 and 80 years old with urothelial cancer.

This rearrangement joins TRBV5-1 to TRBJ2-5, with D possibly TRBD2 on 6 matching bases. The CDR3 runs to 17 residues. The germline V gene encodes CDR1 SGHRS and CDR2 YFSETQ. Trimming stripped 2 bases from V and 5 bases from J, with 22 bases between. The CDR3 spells CASSFAIDGSPSETQYF. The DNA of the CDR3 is TGCGCCAGCAGCTTTGCTATCGACGGGAGTCCCTCCGAGACCCAGTACTTC.

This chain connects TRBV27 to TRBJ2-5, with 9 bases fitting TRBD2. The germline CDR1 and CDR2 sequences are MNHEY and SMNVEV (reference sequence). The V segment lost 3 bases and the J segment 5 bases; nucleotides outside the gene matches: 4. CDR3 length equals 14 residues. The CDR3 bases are TGTGCCAGCAGTTTCGGCGGGAGGGGGGAGACCCAGTACTTC. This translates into CASSFGGRGETQYF.

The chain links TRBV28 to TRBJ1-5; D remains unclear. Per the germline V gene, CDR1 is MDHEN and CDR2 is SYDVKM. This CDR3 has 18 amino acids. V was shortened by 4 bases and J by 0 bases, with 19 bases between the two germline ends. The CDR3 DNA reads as TGTGCCAGCAGTTATAGCGTCGGTTTGGGAAGTAGCAATCAGCCCCAGCATTTT. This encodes CASSYSVGLGSSNQPQHF.

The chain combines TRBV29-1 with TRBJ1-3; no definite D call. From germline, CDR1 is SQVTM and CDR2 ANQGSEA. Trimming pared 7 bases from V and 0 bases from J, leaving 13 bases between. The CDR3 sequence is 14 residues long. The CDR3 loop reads CSANSGSSGNTIYF. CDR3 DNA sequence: TGCAGCGCTAATAGCGGGAGCTCTGGAAACACCATATATTTT.

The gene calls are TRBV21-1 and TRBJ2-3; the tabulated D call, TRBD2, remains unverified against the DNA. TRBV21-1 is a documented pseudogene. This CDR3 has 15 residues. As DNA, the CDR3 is TGTGCCAGCAGCATTCCGTTTTGTCGGGTGGATACGCAGTATTTT. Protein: CASSIPFCRVDTQYF.

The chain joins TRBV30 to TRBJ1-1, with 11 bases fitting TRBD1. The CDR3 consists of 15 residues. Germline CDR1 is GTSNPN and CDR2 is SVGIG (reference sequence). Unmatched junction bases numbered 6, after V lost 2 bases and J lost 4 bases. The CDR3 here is CAWSPGTGGVTEAFF. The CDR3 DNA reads TGTGCCTGGAGTCCGGGGACAGGGGGAGTCACTGAAGCTTTCTTT.

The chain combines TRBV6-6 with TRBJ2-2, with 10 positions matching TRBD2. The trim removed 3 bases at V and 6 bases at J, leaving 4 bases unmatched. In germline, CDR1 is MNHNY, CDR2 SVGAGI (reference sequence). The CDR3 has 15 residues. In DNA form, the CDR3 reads TGTGCCAGCAGTTATTTAGCGGGAGGAGCCGGGGAGCTGTTTTTT. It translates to CASSYLAGGAGELFF.

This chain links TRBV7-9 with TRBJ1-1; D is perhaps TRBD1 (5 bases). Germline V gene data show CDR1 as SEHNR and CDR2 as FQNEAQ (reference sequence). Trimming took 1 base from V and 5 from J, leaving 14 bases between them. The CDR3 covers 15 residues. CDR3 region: CASSLDGVGGTEAFF. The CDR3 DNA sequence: TGTGCCAGCAGCTTAGACGGGGTGGGGGGAACTGAAGCTTTCTTT.

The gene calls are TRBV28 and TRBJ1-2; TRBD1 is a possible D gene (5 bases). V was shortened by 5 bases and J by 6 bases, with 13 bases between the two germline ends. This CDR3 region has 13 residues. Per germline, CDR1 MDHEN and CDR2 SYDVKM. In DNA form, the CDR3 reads TGTGCCAGCAGTGTGGGCAGGGCGGATGGCTACACCTTC. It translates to CASSVGRADGYTF.

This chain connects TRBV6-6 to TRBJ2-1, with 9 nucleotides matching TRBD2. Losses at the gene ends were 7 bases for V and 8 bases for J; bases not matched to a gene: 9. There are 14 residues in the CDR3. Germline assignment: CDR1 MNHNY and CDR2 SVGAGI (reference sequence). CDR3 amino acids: CASILSGSKDEQFF. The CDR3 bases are TGTGCCAGCATCCTTAGCGGGAGTAAAGATGAGCAGTTCTTC.

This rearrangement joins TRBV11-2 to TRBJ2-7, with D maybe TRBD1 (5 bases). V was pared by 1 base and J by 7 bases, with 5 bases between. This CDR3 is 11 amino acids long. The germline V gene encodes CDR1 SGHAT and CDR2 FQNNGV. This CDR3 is CASSLGTEQYF. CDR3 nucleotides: TGTGCCAGCAGCTTAGGGACAGAGCAGTACTTC.

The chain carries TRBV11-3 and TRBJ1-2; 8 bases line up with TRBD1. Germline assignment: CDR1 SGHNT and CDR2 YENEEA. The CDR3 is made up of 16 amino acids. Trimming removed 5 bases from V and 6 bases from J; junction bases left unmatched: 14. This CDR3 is CASSRATKGQGHGYTF. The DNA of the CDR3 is TGTGCCAGCAGCCGCGCGACGAAAGGACAGGGTCATGGCTACACCTTC. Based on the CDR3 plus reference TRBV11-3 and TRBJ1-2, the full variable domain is EAGVVQSPRYKIIEKKQPVAFWCNPISGHNTLYWYLQNLGQGPELLIRYENEEAVDDSQLPKDRFSAERLKGVDSTLKIQPAELGDSAVYLCASSRATKGQGHGYTFGSGTRLTVV.

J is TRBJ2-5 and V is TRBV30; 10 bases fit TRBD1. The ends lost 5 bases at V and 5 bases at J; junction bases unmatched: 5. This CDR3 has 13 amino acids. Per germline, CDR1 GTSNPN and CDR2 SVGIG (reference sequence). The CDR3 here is CAWDRGQVETQYF. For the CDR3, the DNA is TGTGCCTGGGACAGGGGGCAAGTGGAGACCCAGTACTTC.

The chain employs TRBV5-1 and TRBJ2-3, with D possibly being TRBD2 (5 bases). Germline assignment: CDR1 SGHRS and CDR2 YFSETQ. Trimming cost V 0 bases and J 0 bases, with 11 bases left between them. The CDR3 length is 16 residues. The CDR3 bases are TGCGCCAGCAGCTTGGAGGTGGGCGGGAGCACAGATACGCAGTATTTT. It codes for CASSLEVGGSTDTQYF.

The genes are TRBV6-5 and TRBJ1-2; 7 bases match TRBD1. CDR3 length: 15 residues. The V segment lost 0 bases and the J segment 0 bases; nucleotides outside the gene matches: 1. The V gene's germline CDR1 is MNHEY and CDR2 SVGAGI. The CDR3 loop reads CASSYSRGTNYGYTF. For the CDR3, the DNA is TGTGCCAGCAGTTACTCCAGGGGGACTAACTATGGCTACACCTTC.

CDR3 protein: CASSLAGGNTGELFF. Here the CDR3 DNA reads TGTGCCAGCAGCTTAGCGGGAGGGAACACCGGGGAGCTGTTTTTT. The chain recombines TRBV7-8 with TRBJ2-2; TRBD2 might be the D (6 bases). The CDR3 spans 15 residues. Germline assignment: CDR1 SGHVS and CDR2 FQNEAQ. Deletions cut 0 bases from V and 1 base from J, with 6 bases between. Supplemented by reference TRBV7-8 and TRBJ2-2, the full variable domain reads GAGVSQSPRYKVAKRGQDVALRCDPISGHVSLFWYQQALGQGPEFLTYFQNEAQLDKSGLPSDRFFAERPEGSVSTLKIQRTQQEDSAVYLCASSLAGGNTGELFFGEGSRLTVL.

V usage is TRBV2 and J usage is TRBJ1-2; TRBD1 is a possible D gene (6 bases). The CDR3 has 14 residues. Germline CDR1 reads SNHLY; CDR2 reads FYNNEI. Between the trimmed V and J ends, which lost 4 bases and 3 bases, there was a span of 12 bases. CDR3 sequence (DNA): TGTGCCAGCAGTGCAGACAGGACGGACTATGGCTACACCTTC. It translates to CASSADRTDYGYTF. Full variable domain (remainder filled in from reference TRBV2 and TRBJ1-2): EPEVTQTPSHQVTQMGQEVILRCVPISNHLYFYWYRQILGQKVEFLVSFYNNEISEKSEIFDDQFSVERPDGSNFTLKIRSTKLEDSAMYFCASSADRTDYGYTFGSGTRLTVV.

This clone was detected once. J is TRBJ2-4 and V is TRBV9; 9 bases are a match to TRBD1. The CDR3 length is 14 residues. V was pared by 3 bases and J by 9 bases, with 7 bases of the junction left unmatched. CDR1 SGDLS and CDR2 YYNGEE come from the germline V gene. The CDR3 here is CASSGQGVSGIQYF. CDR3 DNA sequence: TGTGCCAGCAGCGGACAGGGGGTTAGCGGCATTCAGTACTTC.

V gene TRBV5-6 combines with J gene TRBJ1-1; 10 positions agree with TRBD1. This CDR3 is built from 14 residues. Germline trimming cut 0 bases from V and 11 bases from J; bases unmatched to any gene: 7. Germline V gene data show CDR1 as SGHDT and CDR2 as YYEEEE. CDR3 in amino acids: CASSLGETGGVAFF. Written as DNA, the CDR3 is TGTGCCAGCAGCTTGGGTGAGACAGGGGGCGTTGCTTTCTTT.

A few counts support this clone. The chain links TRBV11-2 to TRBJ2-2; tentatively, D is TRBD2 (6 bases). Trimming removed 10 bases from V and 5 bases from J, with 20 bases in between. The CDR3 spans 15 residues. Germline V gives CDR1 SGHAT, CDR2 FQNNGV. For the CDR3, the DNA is TGTGCCACGAAAACGCGGGGTTTTCGAACCGGGGAGCTGTTTTTT. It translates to CATKTRGFRTGELFF.

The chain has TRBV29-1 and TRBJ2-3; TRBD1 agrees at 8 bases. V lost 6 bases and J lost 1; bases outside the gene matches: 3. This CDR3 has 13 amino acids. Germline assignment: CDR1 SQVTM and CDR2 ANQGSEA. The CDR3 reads CSVGQGRTDTQYF. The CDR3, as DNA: TGCAGCGTAGGACAGGGCCGCACAGATACGCAGTATTTT.

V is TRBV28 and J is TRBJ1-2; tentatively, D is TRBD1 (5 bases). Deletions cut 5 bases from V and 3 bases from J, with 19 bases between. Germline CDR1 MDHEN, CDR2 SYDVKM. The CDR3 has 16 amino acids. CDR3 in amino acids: CASSQDLQGGDYGYTF. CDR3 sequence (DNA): TGTGCCAGCAGTCAAGATTTGCAGGGAGGTGACTATGGCTACACCTTC.

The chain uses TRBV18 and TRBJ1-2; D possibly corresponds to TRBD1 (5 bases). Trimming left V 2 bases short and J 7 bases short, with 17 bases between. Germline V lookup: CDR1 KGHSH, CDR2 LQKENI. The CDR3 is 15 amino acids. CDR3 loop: CASSPDGGAWGGYTF. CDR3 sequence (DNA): TGTGCCAGCTCACCAGACGGAGGGGCATGGGGTGGCTACACCTTC.

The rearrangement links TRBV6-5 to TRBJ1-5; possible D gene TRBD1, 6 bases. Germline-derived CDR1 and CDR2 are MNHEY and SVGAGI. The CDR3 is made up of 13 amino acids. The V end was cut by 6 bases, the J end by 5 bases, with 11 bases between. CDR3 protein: CASRRQAHQPQHF. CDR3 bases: TGTGCCAGCAGACGACAGGCCCATCAGCCCCAGCATTTT.

CDR3 in amino acids: CASSVEAAGKGYTF. For the CDR3, the DNA is TGTGCCAGCAGCGTAGAGGCGGCGGGGAAAGGCTACACCTTC. The rearrangement joins TRBV9 to TRBJ1-2, with no clear D. This CDR3 is built from 14 residues. CDR1 and CDR2 from the germline V gene are SGDLS and YYNGEE. Trimming took 0 bases from V and 8 from J, leaving 14 bases between them.